The clone carrying this TCR beta chain was counted ten times or more. Each CDR3 protein gets one entry after TCRdb re-called the 5' RACE reads with MiXCR. The sample carries about 63,000 distinct CDR3 sequences, over 10% recorded once. This specimen belongs to a study of early T cells in non-severe SARS-CoV-2 infection. Specimen: whole blood. The TCR sequence derives from an adult who was a healthcare worker with PCR-confirmed SARS-CoV-2 infection or an uninfected control (not recorded which).

The CDR3 sequence is CASSDPAETQYF. DNA for the CDR3: TGTGCCAGCAGTGACCCCGCGGAGACCCAGTACTTC. V is TRBV12-3 or TRBV12-4 and J is TRBJ2-5; D remains ambiguous. The CDR3 is made up of 12 amino acids. V lost 5 bases to trimming and J lost 5 bases, with 9 bases between them.